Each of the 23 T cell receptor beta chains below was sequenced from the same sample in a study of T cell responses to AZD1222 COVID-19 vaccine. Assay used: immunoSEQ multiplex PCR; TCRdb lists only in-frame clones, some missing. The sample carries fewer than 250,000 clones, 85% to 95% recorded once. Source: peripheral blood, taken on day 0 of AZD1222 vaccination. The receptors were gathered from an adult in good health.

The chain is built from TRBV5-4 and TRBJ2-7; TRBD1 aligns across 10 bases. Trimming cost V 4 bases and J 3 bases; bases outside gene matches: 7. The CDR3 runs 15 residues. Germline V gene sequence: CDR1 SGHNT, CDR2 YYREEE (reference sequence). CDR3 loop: CASSPQGQGSYEQYF. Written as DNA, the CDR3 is TGTGCCAGCAGCCCACAGGGACAGGGGAGCTACGAGCAGTACTTC.

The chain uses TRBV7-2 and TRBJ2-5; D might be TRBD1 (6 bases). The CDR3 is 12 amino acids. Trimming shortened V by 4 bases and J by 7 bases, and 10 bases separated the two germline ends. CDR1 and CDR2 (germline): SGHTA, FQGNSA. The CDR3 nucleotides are TGTGCCAGCAGCTCAGGGGCTGGGACCCAGTACTTC. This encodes CASSSGAGTQYF.

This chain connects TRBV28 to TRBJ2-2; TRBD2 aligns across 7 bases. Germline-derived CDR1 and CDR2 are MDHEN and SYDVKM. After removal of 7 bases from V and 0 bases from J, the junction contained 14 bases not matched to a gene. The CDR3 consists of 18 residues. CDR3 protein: CASTLGPRLAANTGELFF. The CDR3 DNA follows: TGTGCCAGCACCCTTGGGCCTCGTCTAGCGGCGAACACCGGGGAGCTGTTTTTT.

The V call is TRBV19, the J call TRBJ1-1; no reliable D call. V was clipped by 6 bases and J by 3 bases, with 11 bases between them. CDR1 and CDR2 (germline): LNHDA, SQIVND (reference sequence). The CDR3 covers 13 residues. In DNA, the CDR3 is TGTGCCAGTAGCCCGTCCTGGGACACTGAAGCTTTCTTT. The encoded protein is CASSPSWDTEAFF.

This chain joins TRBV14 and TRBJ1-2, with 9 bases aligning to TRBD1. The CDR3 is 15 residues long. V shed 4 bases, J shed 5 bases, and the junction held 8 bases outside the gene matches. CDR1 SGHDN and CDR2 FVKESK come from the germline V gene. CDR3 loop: CASSRYVGTGYGYTF. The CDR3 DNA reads TGTGCCAGCAGCCGATACGTCGGGACAGGGTATGGCTACACCTTC.

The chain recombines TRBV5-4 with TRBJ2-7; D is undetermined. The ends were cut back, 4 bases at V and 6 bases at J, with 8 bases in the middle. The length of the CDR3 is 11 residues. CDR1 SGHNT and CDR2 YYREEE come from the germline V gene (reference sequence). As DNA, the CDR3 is TGTGCCAGCAGCCTTAAGACCGAGCAGTACTTC. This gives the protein CASSLKTEQYF.

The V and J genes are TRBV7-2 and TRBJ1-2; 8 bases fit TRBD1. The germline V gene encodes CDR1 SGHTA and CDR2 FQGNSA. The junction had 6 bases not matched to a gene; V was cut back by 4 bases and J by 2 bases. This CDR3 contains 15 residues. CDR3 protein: CASSWRQGSNYGYTF. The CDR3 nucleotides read TGTGCCAGCAGCTGGAGACAGGGGAGCAACTATGGCTACACCTTC.

The CDR3 DNA reads TGCGCCAGCAGCCAATACTCCGGGACTAGCGGGGGTGATGAGCAGTTCTTC. Translating it yields CASSQYSGTSGGDEQFF. The chain employs TRBV4-1 and TRBJ2-1; 14 bases match TRBD2. The CDR3 runs to 17 residues. J was trimmed by 8 bases and V by 2 bases; bases with no gene match: 8. The germline V gene has CDR1 MGHRA and CDR2 YSYEKL.

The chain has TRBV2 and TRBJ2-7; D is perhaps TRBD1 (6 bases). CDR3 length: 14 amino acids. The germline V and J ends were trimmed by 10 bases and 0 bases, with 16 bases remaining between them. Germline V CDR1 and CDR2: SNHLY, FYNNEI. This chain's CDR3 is CAIRRQVSSYEQYF. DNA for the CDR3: TGTGCCATAAGGAGACAGGTTAGCTCCTACGAGCAGTACTTC.

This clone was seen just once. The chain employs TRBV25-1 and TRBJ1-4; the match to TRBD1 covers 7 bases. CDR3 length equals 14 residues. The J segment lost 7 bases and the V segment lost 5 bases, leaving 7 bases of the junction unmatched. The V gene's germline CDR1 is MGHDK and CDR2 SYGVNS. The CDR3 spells CASSRDRVPEKLFF. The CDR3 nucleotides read TGTGCCAGCAGTCGTGACAGGGTCCCTGAAAAACTGTTTTTT.

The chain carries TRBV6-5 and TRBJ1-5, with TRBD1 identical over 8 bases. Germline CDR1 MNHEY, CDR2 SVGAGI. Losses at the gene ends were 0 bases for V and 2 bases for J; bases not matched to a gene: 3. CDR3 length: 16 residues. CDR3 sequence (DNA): TGTGCCAGCAGTTACTCTTGGGACAGGCGCAATCAGCCCCAGCATTTT. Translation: CASSYSWDRRNQPQHF.

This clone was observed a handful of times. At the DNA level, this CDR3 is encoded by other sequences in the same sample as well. CDR3 sequence: CASSQVREQYF. The CDR3 nucleotides read TGTGCCAGCAGCCAAGTTCGCGAGCAGTACTTC. The rearrangement joins TRBV14 to TRBJ2-7; D is uncertain. Germline CDR1 and CDR2: SGHDN and FVKESK. The CDR3 has 11 residues. V lost 1 base and J lost 6, with 4 bases in between.

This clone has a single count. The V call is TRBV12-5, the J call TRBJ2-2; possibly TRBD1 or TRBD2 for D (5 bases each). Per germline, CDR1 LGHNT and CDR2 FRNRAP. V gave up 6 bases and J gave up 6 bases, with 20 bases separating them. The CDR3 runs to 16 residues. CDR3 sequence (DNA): TGTGCTAGTGGCACCTGGGACGGGGTAAGGGCCGGGGAGCTGTTTTTT. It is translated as CASGTWDGVRAGELFF.

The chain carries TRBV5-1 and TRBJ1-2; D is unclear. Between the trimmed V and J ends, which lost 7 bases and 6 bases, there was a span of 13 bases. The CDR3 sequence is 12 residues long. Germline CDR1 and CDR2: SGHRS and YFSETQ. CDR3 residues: CASSGRVDGYTF. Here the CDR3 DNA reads TGCGCCAGCTCCGGGAGGGTCGATGGCTACACCTTC.

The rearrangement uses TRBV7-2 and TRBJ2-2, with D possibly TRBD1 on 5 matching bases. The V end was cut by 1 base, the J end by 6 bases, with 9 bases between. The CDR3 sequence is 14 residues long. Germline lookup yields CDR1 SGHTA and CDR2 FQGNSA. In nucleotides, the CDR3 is TGTGCCAGCAGCTTAGGGGGCTGGGCCGGGGAGCTGTTTTTT. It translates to CASSLGGWAGELFF.

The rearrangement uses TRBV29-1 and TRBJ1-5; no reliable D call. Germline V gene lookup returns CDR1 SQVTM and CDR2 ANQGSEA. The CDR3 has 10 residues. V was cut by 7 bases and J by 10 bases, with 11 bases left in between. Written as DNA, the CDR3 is TGCAGCGGGTACTGGGGACCCCAGCATTTT. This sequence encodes CSGYWGPQHF.

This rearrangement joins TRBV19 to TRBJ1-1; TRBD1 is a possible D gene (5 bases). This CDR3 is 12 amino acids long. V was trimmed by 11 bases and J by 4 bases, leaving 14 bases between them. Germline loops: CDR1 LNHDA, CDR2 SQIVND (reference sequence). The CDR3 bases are TGTGCCTCCGGGGGGAGGGGCACTGAAGCTTTCTTT. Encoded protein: CASGGRGTEAFF. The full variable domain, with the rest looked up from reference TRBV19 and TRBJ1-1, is DGGITQSPKYLFRKEGQNVTLSCEQNLNHDAMYWYRQDPGQGLRLIYYSQIVNDFQKGDIAEGYSVSREKKESFPLTVTSAQKNPTAFYLCASGGRGTEAFFGQGTRLTVV.

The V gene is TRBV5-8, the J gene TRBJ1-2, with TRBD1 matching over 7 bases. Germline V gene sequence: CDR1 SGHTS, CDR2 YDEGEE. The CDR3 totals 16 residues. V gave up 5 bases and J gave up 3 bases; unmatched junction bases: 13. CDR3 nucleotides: TGTGCCAGCAGTCCTACGATGACAGGGTATGACTATGGCTACACCTTC. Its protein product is CASSPTMTGYDYGYTF. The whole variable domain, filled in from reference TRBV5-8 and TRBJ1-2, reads EAGVTQSPTHLIKTRGQQATLRCSPISGHTSVYWYQQALGLGLQFLLWYDEGEERNRGNFPPRFSGRQFPNYSSELNVNALELEDSALYLCASSPTMTGYDYGYTFGSGTRLTVV.

As DNA, the CDR3 is TGTGCCAGCAGTCGAAGGCTTGTAGGGCGGACCGGGGAGCTGTTTTTT. It translates to CASSRRLVGRTGELFF. The V gene is TRBV7-9, the J gene TRBJ2-2, with D unresolved. The CDR3 is made up of 16 amino acids. Germline lookup yields CDR1 SEHNR and CDR2 FQNEAQ (reference sequence). The germline V and J ends were trimmed by 6 bases and 5 bases, with 19 bases remaining between them.

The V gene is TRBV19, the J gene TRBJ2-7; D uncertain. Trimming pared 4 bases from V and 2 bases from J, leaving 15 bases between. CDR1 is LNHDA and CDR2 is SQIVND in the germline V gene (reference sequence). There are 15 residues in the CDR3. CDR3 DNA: TGTGCCAGTAGTACTCATCAGACAACTACCTACGAGCAGTACTTC. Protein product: CASSTHQTTTYEQYF.

DNA of the CDR3: TGTGCCAGCAGCTTAGAACCGACTAACTATGGCTACACCTTC. Protein: CASSLEPTNYGYTF. The chain employs TRBV7-9 and TRBJ1-2; D unclear. Germline V lookup: CDR1 SEHNR, CDR2 FQNEAQ (reference sequence). V lost 1 base and J lost 0, with 6 bases in between. The length of the CDR3 is 14 residues.

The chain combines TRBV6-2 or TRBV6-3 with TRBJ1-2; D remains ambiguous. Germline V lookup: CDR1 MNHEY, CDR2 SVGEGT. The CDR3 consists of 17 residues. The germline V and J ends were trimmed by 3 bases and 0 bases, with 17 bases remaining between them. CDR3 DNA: TGTGCCAGCAGTTATTCAGGTGACGGATATACTAACTATGGCTACACCTTC. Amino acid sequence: CASSYSGDGYTNYGYTF.

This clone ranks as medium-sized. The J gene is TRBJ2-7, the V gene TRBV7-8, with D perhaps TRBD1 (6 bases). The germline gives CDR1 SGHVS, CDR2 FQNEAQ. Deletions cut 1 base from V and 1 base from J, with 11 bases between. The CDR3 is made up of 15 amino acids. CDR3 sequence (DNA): TGTGCCAGCAGCTTAGTACAGGGCCCTTCCTACGAGCAGTACTTC. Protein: CASSLVQGPSYEQYF.